The next 21 T cell receptor beta chains were all read from a single sample in a study of memory CD4+ T cells and cytomegalovirus serostatus. Sequencing used immunoSEQ multiplex PCR; TCRdb keeps in-frame clones, though not all of them. This sample has around 30,000 clones, with around four fifths found just once. The sort gate was single viable CD3+CD4+CD8-CD45RO+ cells for memory CD4+ T cells. Sequencing was performed on memory CD4+ T cells from blood. The origin of the receptors is an adult in good health and CMV-seronegative. Some clones in this sample may be carry-over from other donors' samples.

The chain recombines TRBV6-5 with TRBJ1-2; D remains unclear. The V gene lost 0 bases and the J gene lost 0 bases, with 11 bases spanning the gap. Germline CDR1 is MNHEY and CDR2 is SVGAGI. This CDR3 is 16 amino acids long. The CDR3 here is CASSYSTSIANYGYTF. The DNA for the CDR3 is TGTGCCAGCAGTTACTCGACCTCTATAGCTAACTATGGCTACACCTTC.

This chain connects TRBV5-5 to TRBJ2-7; a weak D match, TRBD1 (5 bases). CDR1 and CDR2 (germline): SGHKS, YYEKEE (reference sequence). The CDR3 is 16 amino acids. Trimming pared 0 bases from V and 3 bases from J, leaving 16 bases between. For the CDR3, the DNA is TGTGCCAGCAGCTTGGGGGCCGACAGTTTTTACTACGAGCAGTACTTC. Its protein product is CASSLGADSFYYEQYF.

This clone has more than one count but fewer than ten. The gene calls are TRBV6-1 and TRBJ2-2; a weak D match, TRBD2 (5 bases). Looked up from germline, CDR1 is MNHNS and CDR2 is SASEGT. The CDR3 totals 15 residues. Trimming took 6 bases from V and 2 from J, leaving 13 bases between them. The CDR3 bases are TGTGCCAGCAGAGCGGAACACCTTAACACCGGGGAGCTGTTTTTT. Translated, it gives CASRAEHLNTGELFF.

This clone turned up a few times. This sample includes further DNA sequences coding for the same CDR3. The J gene is TRBJ1-6, the V gene TRBV6-1; D is unresolved. Trimming stripped 7 bases from V and 5 bases from J, with 6 bases between. The CDR3 extends over 12 amino acids. Germline CDR1 reads MNHNS; CDR2 reads SASEGT. The DNA of the CDR3 is TGTGCCAGCACCGGGGATAATTCACCCCTCCACTTT. Encoded protein: CASTGDNSPLHF.

V is TRBV19 and J is TRBJ2-5; 9 bases match TRBD1. The CDR3 has 15 amino acids. Germline V lookup: CDR1 LNHDA, CDR2 SQIVND (reference sequence). Losses at the gene ends were 7 bases for V and 2 bases for J; bases not matched to a gene: 8. This CDR3 reads CASTPGTGRQETQYF. The CDR3 DNA is TGTGCCAGTACCCCCGGGACAGGGCGACAAGAGACCCAGTACTTC.

The chain couples TRBV28 to TRBJ1-5; D gene uncertain. Per the germline V gene, CDR1 is MDHEN and CDR2 is SYDVKM. The CDR3 totals 15 residues. The V gene lost 2 bases and the J gene lost 4 bases, with 12 bases spanning the gap. CDR3 coding DNA: TGTGCCAGCAGTTTACCGGCCGGGGAGAATCAGCCCCAGCATTTT. This codes for CASSLPAGENQPQHF.

The chain combines TRBV28 with TRBJ2-7, with 10 bases fitting TRBD1. Losses at the gene ends were 4 bases for V and 3 bases for J; bases not matched to a gene: 9. The CDR3 spans 16 residues. In germline, CDR1 is MDHEN, CDR2 SYDVKM. CDR3 DNA sequence: TGTGCCAGCAGTTCTCCTTCGGGACAGGGGTTCTACGAGCAGTACTTC. Translating gives CASSSPSGQGFYEQYF.

The chain is built from TRBV6-5 and TRBJ2-7, with 10 bases matching TRBD1. This CDR3 comprises 15 residues. Germline assignment: CDR1 MNHEY and CDR2 SVGAGI. The ends lost 0 bases at V and 5 bases at J; junction bases unmatched: 4. In DNA form, the CDR3 reads TGTGCCAGCAGTTACTCTTGGACAGGGGGTAACGAGCAGTACTTC. Protein product: CASSYSWTGGNEQYF.

This sequence joins TRBV25-1 and TRBJ2-7; tentative D call: TRBD2 (6 bases). Deletions cut 3 bases from V and 3 bases from J, with 15 bases between. The CDR3 has 15 residues. Germline V gene data show CDR1 as MGHDK and CDR2 as SYGVNS. CDR3 DNA: TGTGCCAGCAGTGATGGGGGAGTGGGAGGCTACGAGCAGTACTTC. Protein product: CASSDGGVGGYEQYF.

The chain carries TRBV6-1 and TRBJ1-3; no reliable D call. The CDR3 runs 15 residues. Trimming pared 3 bases from V and 1 base from J, leaving 10 bases between. Germline-derived CDR1 and CDR2 are MNHNS and SASEGT. The CDR3 coding sequence is TGTGCCAGCAGTGACTTGGGGATTTCTGGAAACACCATATATTTT. Translation gives CASSDLGISGNTIYF.

This chain connects TRBV7-2 to TRBJ1-2; no definite D call. This CDR3 is built from 14 residues. V gave up 1 base and J gave up 7 bases, with 13 bases separating them. Looked up from germline, CDR1 is SGHTA and CDR2 is FQGNSA. The CDR3 bases are TGTGCCAGCAGCTTAGAACCGGGCCTTGGTGGCTACACCTTC. Residues: CASSLEPGLGGYTF. The entire variable domain, with the rest obtained from reference TRBV7-2 and TRBJ1-2, is as follows: GAGVSQSPSNKVTEKGKDVELRCDPISGHTALYWYRQSLGQGLEFLIYFQGNSAPDKSGLPSDRFSAERTGGSVSTLTIQRTQQEDSAVYLCASSLEPGLGGYTFGSGTRLTVV.

The chain links TRBV10-3 to TRBJ1-5; possible D gene TRBD1, 5 bases. V lost 8 bases to trimming and J lost 0 bases, with 11 bases between them. Germline assignment: CDR1 ENHRY and CDR2 SYGVKD. This CDR3 comprises 14 residues. CDR3 protein: CAIREGHSNQPQHF. The DNA of the CDR3 is TGTGCCATCCGAGAAGGACATAGCAATCAGCCCCAGCATTTT.

This clone qualifies as medium-sized (0.01 to 0.1%). The CDR3 DNA follows: TGTGCCAGCATTCGGGACATCTACCCTAGCACAGATACGCAGTATTTT. It translates to CASIRDIYPSTDTQYF. V and J are TRBV2 and TRBJ2-3, with a weak D call TRBD1 (6 bases). This CDR3 spans 16 amino acids. V lost 7 bases, J lost 0 bases, and 17 bases lay in between. Germline CDR1 SNHLY, CDR2 FYNNEI.

The gene calls are TRBV2 and TRBJ2-1; 12 bases line up with TRBD2. The CDR3 has 20 amino acids. Germline V CDR1 and CDR2: SNHLY, FYNNEI. Unmatched junction bases numbered 12, after V lost 3 bases and J lost 0 bases. The CDR3 protein is CASSEGLAGGWPSSYNEQFF. CDR3 nucleotides: TGTGCCAGCAGTGAGGGGCTAGCGGGGGGGTGGCCCAGCTCCTACAATGAGCAGTTCTTC.

V usage is TRBV7-2 and J usage is TRBJ1-2; maybe TRBD1 (5 bases). In germline, CDR1 is SGHTA, CDR2 FQGNSA. This CDR3 region has 15 residues. V dropped 5 bases and J dropped 7 bases, with 20 bases sitting between them. The DNA for the CDR3 is TGTGCCAGCAGCCCCGAACTTCAGGGTGGAGGTGGCTACACCTTC. Translating it yields CASSPELQGGGGYTF.

J is TRBJ2-7 and V is TRBV19; tentative D call: TRBD2 (6 bases). The CDR3 sequence is 15 residues long. Trimming removed 1 base at V and 4 bases at J, with 14 bases between. Germline lookup yields CDR1 LNHDA and CDR2 SQIVND (reference sequence). The CDR3 DNA reads as TGTGCCAGTAGTATAGGTCCGGGGGAGAGATACGAGCAGTACTTC. Translated, it gives CASSIGPGERYEQYF.

V and J are TRBV5-6 and TRBJ2-3; the D is unclear. This CDR3 contains 14 residues. V shed 2 bases and J shed 0 bases, with 7 bases lying between them. Germline V gene data show CDR1 as SGHDT and CDR2 as YYEEEE. This CDR3 reads CASSFGLSTDTQYF. Here the CDR3 DNA reads TGTGCCAGCAGCTTTGGCCTCAGCACAGATACGCAGTATTTT.

The chain combines TRBV21-1 with TRBJ1-1. TRBV21-1 is an annotated pseudogene. CDR3 length: 15 residues. CDR3 amino acids: CASSNSKGVNTEAFF. Written as DNA, the CDR3 is TGTGCCAGCAGCAATAGTAAGGGAGTGAACACTGAAGCTTTCTTT.

The chain couples TRBV12-5 to TRBJ1-1, with TRBD1 identical over 7 bases. After removal of 1 base from V and 2 bases from J, the junction contained 7 bases not matched to a gene. The CDR3 is 16 residues long. Germline assignment: CDR1 LGHNT and CDR2 FRNRAP. CDR3 in DNA: TGTGCTAGTGGTTTGGACTCCCACAGGGGAAACACTGAAGCTTTCTTT. It is translated as CASGLDSHRGNTEAFF.

The chain is built from TRBV27 and TRBJ2-1; TRBD1 aligns across 7 bases. The CDR3 extends over 14 amino acids. V shed 5 bases and J 6 bases; nucleotides not matched to a gene: 7. Germline values: CDR1 MNHEY, CDR2 SMNVEV (reference sequence). The CDR3 nucleotides read TGTGCCAGCAGTGCCGACAGGGTTCTCAATGAGCAGTTCTTC. Translating gives CASSADRVLNEQFF.

The J gene is TRBJ2-5, the V gene TRBV2; possibly TRBD1 for D (5 bases). This CDR3 has 13 residues. The germline gives CDR1 SNHLY, CDR2 FYNNEI. With 11 bases removed from V and 7 bases from J, the gap between germline ends came to 20 bases. This CDR3 is CAGFIRETGTQYF. The CDR3 DNA reads as TGTGCCGGATTCATCAGGGAAACAGGGACCCAGTACTTC.